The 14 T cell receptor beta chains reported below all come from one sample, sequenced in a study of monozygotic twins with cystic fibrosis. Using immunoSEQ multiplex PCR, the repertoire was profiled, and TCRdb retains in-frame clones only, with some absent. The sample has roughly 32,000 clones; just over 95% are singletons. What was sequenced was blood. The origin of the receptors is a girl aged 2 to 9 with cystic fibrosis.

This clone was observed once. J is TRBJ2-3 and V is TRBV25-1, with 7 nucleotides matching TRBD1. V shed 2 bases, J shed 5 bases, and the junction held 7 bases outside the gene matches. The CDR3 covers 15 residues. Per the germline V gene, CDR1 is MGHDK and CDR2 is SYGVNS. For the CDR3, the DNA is TGTGCCAGCAGTGAACTTGGACAGGCAAGAGATACGCAGTATTTT. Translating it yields CASSELGQARDTQYF.

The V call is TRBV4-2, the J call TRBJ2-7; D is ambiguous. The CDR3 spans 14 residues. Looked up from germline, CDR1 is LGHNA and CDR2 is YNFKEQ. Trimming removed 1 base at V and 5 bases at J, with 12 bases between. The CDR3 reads CASSQVGYQDEQYF. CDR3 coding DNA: TGTGCCAGCAGCCAAGTTGGCTACCAGGACGAGCAGTACTTC.

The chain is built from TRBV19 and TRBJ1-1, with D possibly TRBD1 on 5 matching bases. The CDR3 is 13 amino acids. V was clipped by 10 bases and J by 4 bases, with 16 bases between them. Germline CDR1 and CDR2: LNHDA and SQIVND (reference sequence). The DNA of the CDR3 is TGTGCCACCGTGGGGGGGTGGAGCACTGAAGCTTTCTTT. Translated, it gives CATVGGWSTEAFF.

CDR3 amino acids: CASSQETVHSSVGTGELFF. CDR3 nucleotide sequence: TGTGCCAGCAGCCAAGAAACAGTGCACTCATCCGTGGGGACCGGGGAGCTGTTTTTT. V is TRBV4-2 and J is TRBJ2-2; D call uncertain. The CDR3 length is 19 residues. Germline V gene sequence: CDR1 LGHNA, CDR2 YNFKEQ. V lost 0 bases to trimming and J lost 5 bases, with 22 bases between them.

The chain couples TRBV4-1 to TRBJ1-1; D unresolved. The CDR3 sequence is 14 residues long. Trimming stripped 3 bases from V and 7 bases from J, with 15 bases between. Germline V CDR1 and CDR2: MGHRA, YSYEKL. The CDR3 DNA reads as TGCGCCAGCAGCCAGGGGAAAGGGATCGGTGAAGCTTTCTTT. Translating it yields CASSQGKGIGEAFF.

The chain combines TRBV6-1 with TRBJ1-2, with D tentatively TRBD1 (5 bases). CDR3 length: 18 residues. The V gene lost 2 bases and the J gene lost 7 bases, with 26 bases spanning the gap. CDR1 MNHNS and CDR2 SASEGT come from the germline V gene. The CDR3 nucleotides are TGTGCCAGCAGTGAAAAAAAGTGGGGGACGCCACTTATAGGTGGCTACACCTTC. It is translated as CASSEKKWGTPLIGGYTF.

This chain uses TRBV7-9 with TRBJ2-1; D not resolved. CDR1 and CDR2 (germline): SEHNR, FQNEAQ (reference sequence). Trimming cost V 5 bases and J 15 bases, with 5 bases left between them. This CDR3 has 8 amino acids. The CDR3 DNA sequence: TGTGCCAGCAGCACCGGGTTCTTC. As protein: CASSTGFF.

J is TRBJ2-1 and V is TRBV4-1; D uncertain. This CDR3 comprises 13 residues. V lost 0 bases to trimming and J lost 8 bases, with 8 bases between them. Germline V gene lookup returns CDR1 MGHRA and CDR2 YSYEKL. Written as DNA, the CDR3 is TGCGCCAGCAGCCAAGATCAGGATTATGAGCAGTTCTTC. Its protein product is CASSQDQDYEQFF.

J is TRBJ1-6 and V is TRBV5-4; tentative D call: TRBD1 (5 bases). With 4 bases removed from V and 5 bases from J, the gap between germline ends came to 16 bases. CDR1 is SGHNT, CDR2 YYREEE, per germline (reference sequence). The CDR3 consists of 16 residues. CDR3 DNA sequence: TGTGCCAGCAGCGCGATCGAGGGACCTAATAATTCACCCCTCCACTTT. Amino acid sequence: CASSAIEGPNNSPLHF.

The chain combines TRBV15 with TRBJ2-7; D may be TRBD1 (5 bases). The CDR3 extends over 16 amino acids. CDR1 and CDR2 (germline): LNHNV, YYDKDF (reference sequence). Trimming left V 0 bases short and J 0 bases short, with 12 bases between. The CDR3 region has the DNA TGTGCCACCAGCAGAGATTGGGGAAGGGGCTCCTACGAGCAGTACTTC. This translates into CATSRDWGRGSYEQYF.

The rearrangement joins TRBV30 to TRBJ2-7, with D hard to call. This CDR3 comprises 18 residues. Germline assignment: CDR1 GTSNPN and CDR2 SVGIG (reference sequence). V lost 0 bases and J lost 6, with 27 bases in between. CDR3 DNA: TGTGCCTGGAGTGTACGTTCGGTGCTGGGCCCCGGGTATCTCGAGCAGTACTTC. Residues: CAWSVRSVLGPGYLEQYF.

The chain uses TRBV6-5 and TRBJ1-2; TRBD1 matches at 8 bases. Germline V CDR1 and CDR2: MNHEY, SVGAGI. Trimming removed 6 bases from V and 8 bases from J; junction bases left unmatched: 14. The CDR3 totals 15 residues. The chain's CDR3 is CASRSESQGAAGYTF. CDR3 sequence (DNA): TGTGCCAGCAGGTCTGAATCCCAGGGGGCGGCCGGCTACACCTTC.

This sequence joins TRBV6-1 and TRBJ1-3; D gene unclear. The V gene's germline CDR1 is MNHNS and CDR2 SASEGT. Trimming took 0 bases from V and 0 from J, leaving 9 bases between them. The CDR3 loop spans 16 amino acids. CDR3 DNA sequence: TGTGCCAGCAGTGAAGCGCTTCGTAGCTCTGGAAACACCATATATTTT. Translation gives CASSEALRSSGNTIYF.

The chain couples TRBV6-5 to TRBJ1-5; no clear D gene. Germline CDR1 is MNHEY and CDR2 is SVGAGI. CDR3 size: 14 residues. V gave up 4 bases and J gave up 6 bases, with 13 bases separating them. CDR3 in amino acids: CASSSGTRGQPQHF. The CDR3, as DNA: TGTGCCAGCAGTTCCGGAACTCGAGGTCAGCCCCAGCATTTT.